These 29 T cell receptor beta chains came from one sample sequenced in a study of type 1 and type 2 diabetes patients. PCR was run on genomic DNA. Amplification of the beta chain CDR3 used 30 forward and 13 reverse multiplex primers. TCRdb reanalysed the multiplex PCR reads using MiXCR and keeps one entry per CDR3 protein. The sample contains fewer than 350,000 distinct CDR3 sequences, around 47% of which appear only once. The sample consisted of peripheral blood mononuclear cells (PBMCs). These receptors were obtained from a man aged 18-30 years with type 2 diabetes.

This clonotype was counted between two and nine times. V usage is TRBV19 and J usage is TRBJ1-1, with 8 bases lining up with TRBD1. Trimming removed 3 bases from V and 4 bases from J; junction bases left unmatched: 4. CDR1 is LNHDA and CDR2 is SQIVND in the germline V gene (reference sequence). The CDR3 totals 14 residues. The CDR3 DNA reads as TGTGCCAGTAGTATCCACACAGGGGGCACTGAAGCTTTCTTT. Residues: CASSIHTGGTEAFF.

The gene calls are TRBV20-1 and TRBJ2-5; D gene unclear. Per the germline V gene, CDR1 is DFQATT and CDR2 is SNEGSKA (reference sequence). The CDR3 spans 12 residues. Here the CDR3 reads CRILAFEETQYF. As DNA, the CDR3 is TGCAGAATTTTAGCATTTGAAGAGACCCAGTACTTC.

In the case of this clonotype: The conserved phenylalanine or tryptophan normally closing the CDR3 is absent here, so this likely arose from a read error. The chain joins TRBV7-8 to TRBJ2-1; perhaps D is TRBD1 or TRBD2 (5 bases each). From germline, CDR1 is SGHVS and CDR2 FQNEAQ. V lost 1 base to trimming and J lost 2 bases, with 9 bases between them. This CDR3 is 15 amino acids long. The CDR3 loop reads CASSLGQGAYNEQFL. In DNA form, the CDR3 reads TGTGCCAGCAGCTTAGGGCAGGGAGCCTACAATGAGCAGTTCCTC.

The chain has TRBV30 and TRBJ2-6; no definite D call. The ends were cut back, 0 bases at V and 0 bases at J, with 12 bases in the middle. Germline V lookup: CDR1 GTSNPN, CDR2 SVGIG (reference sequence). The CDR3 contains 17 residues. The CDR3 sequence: CAWSVSITYSGANVLTF. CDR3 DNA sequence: TGTGCCTGGAGTGTTAGTATAACTTACTCTGGGGCCAACGTCCTGACTTTC.

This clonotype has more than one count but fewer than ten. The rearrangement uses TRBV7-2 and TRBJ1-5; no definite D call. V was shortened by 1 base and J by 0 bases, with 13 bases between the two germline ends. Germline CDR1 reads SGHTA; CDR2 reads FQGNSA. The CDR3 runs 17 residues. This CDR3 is CASSLDFRGYSNQPQHF. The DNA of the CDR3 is TGTGCCAGCAGCTTAGACTTCCGGGGATATAGCAATCAGCCCCAGCATTTT.

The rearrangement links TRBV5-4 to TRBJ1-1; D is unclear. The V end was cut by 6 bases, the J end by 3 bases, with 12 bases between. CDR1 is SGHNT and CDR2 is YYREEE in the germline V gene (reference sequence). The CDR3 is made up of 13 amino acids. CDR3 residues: CASTLGRDTEAFF. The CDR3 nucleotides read TGTGCCAGCACCCTAGGGAGGGACACTGAAGCTTTCTTT. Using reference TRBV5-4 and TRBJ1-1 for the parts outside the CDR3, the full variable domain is ETGVTQSPTHLIKTRGQQVTLRCSSQSGHNTVSWYQQALGQGPQFIFQYYREEENGRGNFPPRFSGLQFPNYSSELNVNALELDDSALYLCASTLGRDTEAFFGQGTRLTVV.

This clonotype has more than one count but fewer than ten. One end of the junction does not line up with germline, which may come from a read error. The CDR3 is CASSLAGASYNEQFF. The CDR3 bases are TGTGCCAGCAGTCTAGCGGGAGCATCCTACAATGAGCAGTTCTTC. This chain connects TRBV12-3 or TRBV12-4 to TRBJ2-1; 10 bases match TRBD2. The CDR3 contains 15 residues.

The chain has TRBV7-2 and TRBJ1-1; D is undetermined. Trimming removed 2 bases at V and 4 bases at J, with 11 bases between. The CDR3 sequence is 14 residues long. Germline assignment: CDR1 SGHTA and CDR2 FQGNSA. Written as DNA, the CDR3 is TGTGCCAGCAGCTTACAAATTTTGGGCACTGAAGCTTTCTTT. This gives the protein CASSLQILGTEAFF.

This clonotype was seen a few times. CDR3 sequence: CATALTDTQYF. The CDR3 DNA follows: TGTGCCACCGCGTTAACAGATACGCAGTATTTT. The genes are TRBV24-1 and TRBJ2-3; the D is unclear. The ends were cut back, 9 bases at V and 3 bases at J, with 6 bases in the middle. This CDR3 contains 11 residues. CDR1 KGHDR and CDR2 SFDVKD come from the germline V gene.

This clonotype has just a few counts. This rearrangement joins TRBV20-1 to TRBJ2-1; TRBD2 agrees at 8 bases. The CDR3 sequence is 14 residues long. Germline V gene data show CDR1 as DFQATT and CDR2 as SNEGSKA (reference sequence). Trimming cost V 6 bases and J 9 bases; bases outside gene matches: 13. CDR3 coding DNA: TGCAGTGCCGGGGGGGCTAGCGTTTCGGTTGAGCAGTTCTTC. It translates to CSAGGASVSVEQFF.

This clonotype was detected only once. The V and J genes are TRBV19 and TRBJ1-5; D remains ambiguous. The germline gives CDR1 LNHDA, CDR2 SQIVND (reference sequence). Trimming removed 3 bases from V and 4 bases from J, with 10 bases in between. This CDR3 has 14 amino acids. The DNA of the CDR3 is TGTGCCAGTAGTATCCCCAGGATGAATCAGCCCCAGCATTTT. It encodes CASSIPRMNQPQHF.

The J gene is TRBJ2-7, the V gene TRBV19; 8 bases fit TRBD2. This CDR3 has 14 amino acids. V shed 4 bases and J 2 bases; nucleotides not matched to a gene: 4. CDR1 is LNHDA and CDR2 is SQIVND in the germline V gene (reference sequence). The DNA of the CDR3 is TGTGCCAGTAGTAGACAGACTAGCGCCTACGAGCAGTACTTC. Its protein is CASSRQTSAYEQYF. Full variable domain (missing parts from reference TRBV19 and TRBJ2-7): DGGITQSPKYLFRKEGQNVTLSCEQNLNHDAMYWYRQDPGQGLRLIYYSQIVNDFQKGDIAEGYSVSREKKESFPLTVTSAQKNPTAFYLCASSRQTSAYEQYFGPGTRLTVT.

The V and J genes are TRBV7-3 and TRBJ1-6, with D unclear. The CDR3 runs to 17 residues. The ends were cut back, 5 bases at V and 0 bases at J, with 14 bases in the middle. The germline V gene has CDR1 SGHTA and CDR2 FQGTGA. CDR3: CASSQLQRSSYNSPLHF. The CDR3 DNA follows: TGTGCCAGCAGCCAGCTTCAAAGGAGCTCCTATAATTCACCCCTCCACTTT.

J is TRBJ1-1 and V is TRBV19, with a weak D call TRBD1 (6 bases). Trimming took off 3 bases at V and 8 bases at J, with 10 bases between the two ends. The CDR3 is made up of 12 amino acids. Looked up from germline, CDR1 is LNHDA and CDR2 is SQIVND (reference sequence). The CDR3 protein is CASSMGGPEAFF. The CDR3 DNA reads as TGTGCCAGTAGTATGGGGGGGCCAGAAGCTTTCTTT.

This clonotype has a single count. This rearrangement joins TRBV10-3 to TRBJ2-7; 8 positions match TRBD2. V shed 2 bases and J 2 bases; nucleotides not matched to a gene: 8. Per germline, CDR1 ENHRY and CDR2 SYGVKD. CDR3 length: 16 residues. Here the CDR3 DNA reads TGTGCCATCAGTGAGCCCACGGCGGGGGGTCCCTACGAGCAGTACTTC. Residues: CAISEPTAGGPYEQYF.

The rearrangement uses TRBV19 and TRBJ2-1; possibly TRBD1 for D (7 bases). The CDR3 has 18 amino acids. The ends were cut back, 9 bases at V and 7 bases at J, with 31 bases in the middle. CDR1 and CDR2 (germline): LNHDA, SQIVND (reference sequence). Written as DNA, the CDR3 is TGTGCCAGCCGAATCCAGCAGGGGGGCAAAAGAACAGTGAATGAGCAGTTCTTC. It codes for CASRIQQGGKRTVNEQFF.

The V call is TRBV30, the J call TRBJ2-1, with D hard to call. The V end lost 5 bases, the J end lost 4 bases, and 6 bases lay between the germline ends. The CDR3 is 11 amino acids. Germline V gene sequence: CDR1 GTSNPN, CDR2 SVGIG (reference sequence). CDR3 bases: TGTGCCTGGGCGACTTACAATGAGCAGTTCTTC. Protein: CAWATYNEQFF.

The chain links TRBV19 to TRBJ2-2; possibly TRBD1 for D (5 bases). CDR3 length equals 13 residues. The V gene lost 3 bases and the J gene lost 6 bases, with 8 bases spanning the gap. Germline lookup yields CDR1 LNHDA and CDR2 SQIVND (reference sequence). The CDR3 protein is CASSIEQAGELFF. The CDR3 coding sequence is TGTGCCAGTAGTATCGAACAGGCCGGGGAGCTGTTTTTT.

The CDR3: CSARDRGTGGAGANVLTF. CDR3 sequence (DNA): TGCAGTGCTAGAGATCGGGGGACAGGGGGCGCGGGGGCCAACGTCCTGACTTTC. The J gene is TRBJ2-6, the V gene TRBV20-1; 12 bases align to TRBD1. The CDR3 extends over 18 amino acids. Trimming cost V 0 bases and J 4 bases; bases outside gene matches: 7. Germline loops: CDR1 DFQATT, CDR2 SNEGSKA (reference sequence).

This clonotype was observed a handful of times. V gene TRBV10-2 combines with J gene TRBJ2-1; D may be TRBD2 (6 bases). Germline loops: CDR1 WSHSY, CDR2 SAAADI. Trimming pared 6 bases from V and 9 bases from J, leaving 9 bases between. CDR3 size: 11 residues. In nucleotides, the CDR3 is TGCGCCAGCAGAGGGGACTCTGAGCAGTTCTTC. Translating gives CASRGDSEQFF.

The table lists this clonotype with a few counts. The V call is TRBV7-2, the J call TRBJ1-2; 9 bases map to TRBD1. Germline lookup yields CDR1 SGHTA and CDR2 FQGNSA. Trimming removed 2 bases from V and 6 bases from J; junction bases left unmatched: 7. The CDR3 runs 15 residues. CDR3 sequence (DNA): TGTGCCAGCAGCTTAATGCCCGGGGACAGGGATGGCTACACCTTC. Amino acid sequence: CASSLMPGDRDGYTF.

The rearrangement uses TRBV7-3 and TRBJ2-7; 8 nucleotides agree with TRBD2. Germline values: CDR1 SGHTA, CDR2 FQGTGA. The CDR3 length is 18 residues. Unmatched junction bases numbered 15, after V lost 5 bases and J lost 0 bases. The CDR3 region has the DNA TGTGCCAGCAGCCAAATCGGGCTGCGGGGGGCCAGCTCCTACGAGCAGTACTTC. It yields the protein CASSQIGLRGASSYEQYF.

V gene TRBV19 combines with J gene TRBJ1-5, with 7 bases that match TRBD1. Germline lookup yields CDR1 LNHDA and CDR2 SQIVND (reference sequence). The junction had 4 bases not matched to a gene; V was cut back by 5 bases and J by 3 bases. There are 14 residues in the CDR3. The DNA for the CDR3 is TGTGCCAGTAGTCCGGACAGGCTCAATCAGCCCCAGCATTTT. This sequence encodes CASSPDRLNQPQHF.

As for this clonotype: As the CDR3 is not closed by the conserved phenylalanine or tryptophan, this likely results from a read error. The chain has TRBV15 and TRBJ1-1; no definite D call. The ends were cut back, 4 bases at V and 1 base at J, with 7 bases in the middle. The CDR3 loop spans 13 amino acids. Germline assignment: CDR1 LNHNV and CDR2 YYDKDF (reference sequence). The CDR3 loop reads CATSIQRNTEAFL. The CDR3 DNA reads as TGTGCCACCAGCATACAAAGGAACACTGAAGCTTTCCTT.

The CDR3 region is CSASSTDLSPQHF. The CDR3 DNA is TGCAGTGCTAGCTCTACCGACTTAAGCCCCCAGCATTTT. The chain combines TRBV20-1 with TRBJ1-5, with D hard to call. V lost 3 bases and J 10 bases, leaving 16 bases between the germline ends. The CDR3 covers 13 residues. Germline CDR1 and CDR2: DFQATT and SNEGSKA (reference sequence).

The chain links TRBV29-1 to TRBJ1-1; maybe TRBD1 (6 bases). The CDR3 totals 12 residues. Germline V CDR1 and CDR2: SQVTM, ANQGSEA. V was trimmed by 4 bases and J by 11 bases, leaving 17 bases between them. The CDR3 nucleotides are TGCAGCGTTGTAGGACAGTCTGTGCGGGCTTTCTTT. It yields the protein CSVVGQSVRAFF.

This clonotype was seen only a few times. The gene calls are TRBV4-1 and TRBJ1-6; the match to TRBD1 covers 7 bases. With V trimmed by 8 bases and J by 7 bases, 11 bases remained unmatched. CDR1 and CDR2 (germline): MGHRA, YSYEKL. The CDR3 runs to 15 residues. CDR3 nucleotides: TGCGCCAGCGGGCGACAGGGATTAAGGAATTCACCCCTCCACTTT. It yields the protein CASGRQGLRNSPLHF.

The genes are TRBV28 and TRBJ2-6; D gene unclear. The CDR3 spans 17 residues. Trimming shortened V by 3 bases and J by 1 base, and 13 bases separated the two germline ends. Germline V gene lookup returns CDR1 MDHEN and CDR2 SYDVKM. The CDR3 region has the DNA TGTGCCAGCAGTTTCCAGGAGCGTTCGTCTGGGGCCAACGTCCTGACTTTC. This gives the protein CASSFQERSSGANVLTF.

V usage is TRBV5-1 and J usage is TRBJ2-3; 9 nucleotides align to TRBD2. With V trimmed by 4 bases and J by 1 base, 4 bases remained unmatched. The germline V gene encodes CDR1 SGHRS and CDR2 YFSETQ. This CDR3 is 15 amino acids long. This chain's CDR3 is CASSRASGGTDTQYF. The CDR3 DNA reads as TGCGCCAGCAGCCGGGCTAGCGGGGGCACAGATACGCAGTATTTT. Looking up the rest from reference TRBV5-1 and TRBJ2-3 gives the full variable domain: KAGVTQTPRYLIKTRGQQVTLSCSPISGHRSVSWYQQTPGQGLQFLFEYFSETQRNKGNFPGRFSGRQFSNSRSEMNVSTLELGDSALYLCASSRASGGTDTQYFGPGTRLTVL.